This passage covers 16 T cell receptor beta chains from one sample sequenced in a study of blood T cell repertoires in COVID-19 (dated by TCRdb to 2018 to 2020). Libraries came from the immunoSEQ multiplex PCR assay. What TCRdb holds here is the immuneACCESS table cut down to in-frame rearrangements. Part of the clones is not present; checked against another copy, under half of the missing clones reflect an unresolved V gene, and the others are unexplained. The sample has around 260,000 clones on record, more than 85% of them singletons. Of the sample, about 0.8% falls within the top ten clones. The specimen sequenced was peripheral blood. These receptors were obtained from a man aged 25 to 40 with acute or convalescent COVID-19.

This clone was seen a few times. The chain uses TRBV19 and TRBJ2-2; 9 nucleotides agree with TRBD1. The CDR3 runs to 16 residues. J lost 6 bases, V lost 3 bases, and 8 bases had no gene match. CDR1 and CDR2 from the germline V gene are LNHDA and SQIVND (reference sequence). The CDR3 reads CASSIRGGQGAGELFF. The CDR3 region has the DNA TGTGCCAGTAGTATCCGAGGGGGACAGGGAGCCGGGGAGCTGTTTTTT.

The chain carries TRBV5-1 and TRBJ1-6, with 7 bases aligning to TRBD1. V dropped 5 bases and J dropped 6; count of bases not matched to a gene: 8. CDR3 length equals 15 residues. Per germline, CDR1 SGHRS and CDR2 YFSETQ. CDR3 nucleotides: TGCGCCAGCAGGTATCCGGGACAGAGTAATTCACCCCTCCACTTT. Protein sequence: CASRYPGQSNSPLHF. Full variable domain (remainder filled in from reference TRBV5-1 and TRBJ1-6): KAGVTQTPRYLIKTRGQQVTLSCSPISGHRSVSWYQQTPGQGLQFLFEYFSETQRNKGNFPGRFSGRQFSNSRSEMNVSTLELGDSALYLCASRYPGQSNSPLHFGNGTRLTVT.

The chain combines TRBV20-1 with TRBJ2-1; D might be TRBD1 (5 bases). V was trimmed by 4 bases and J by 7 bases, leaving 11 bases between them. The germline V gene encodes CDR1 DFQATT and CDR2 SNEGSKA (reference sequence). The CDR3 covers 12 residues. The CDR3 region is CSATDSVNEQFF. CDR3 DNA sequence: TGCAGTGCTACTGACAGCGTTAATGAGCAGTTCTTC.

The chain combines TRBV28 with TRBJ2-2, with a tentative D call TRBD2 (6 bases). The CDR3 covers 12 residues. V lost 7 bases and J lost 6, with 9 bases in between. Germline CDR1 reads MDHEN; CDR2 reads SYDVKM. The CDR3 region is CASMGGPGELFF. CDR3 coding DNA: TGTGCCAGCATGGGGGGACCCGGGGAGCTGTTTTTT.

This rearrangement joins TRBV6-5 to TRBJ2-3; 8 bases are a match to TRBD1. The V and J ends lost 6 bases and 2 bases, in that order; junction bases with no gene match: 4. This CDR3 has 14 residues. Germline V gene data show CDR1 as MNHEY and CDR2 as SVGAGI. Written as DNA, the CDR3 is TGTGCCAGCAGGAGGACAGGGATCACAGATACGCAGTATTTT. It translates to CASRRTGITDTQYF.

The V call is TRBV19, the J call TRBJ2-7; tentative D call: TRBD2 (6 bases). The CDR3 sequence is 15 residues long. V was shortened by 1 base and J by 2 bases, with 12 bases between the two germline ends. In germline, CDR1 is LNHDA, CDR2 SQIVND (reference sequence). The CDR3 bases are TGTGCCAGTAGTATAGGTGGGGGGTTTGCCTACGAGCAGTACTTC. Encoded protein: CASSIGGGFAYEQYF. Full variable domain (rest looked up from reference TRBV19 and TRBJ2-7): DGGITQSPKYLFRKEGQNVTLSCEQNLNHDAMYWYRQDPGQGLRLIYYSQIVNDFQKGDIAEGYSVSREKKESFPLTVTSAQKNPTAFYLCASSIGGGFAYEQYFGPGTRLTVT.

The chain employs TRBV3-1 (or the pseudogene TRBV3-2) and TRBJ2-5; D is perhaps TRBD2 (6 bases). Deletions cut 1 base from V and 2 bases from J, with 11 bases between. This CDR3 spans 15 amino acids. The germline gives CDR1 LGHDT, CDR2 YNNKEL (reference sequence). The CDR3 DNA reads as TGTGCCAGCAGCCAAGTGCGGGGCCGTCAAGAGACCCAGTACTTC. It specifies CASSQVRGRQETQYF.

The chain joins TRBV7-9 to TRBJ2-7, with TRBD1 matching over 9 bases. V lost 5 bases to trimming and J lost 4 bases; unmatched junction nucleotides: 12. CDR3 size: 16 residues. Germline CDR1 and CDR2: SEHNR and FQNEAQ (reference sequence). Here the CDR3 reads CASSKNPGQGEYEQYF. The CDR3 region has the DNA TGTGCCAGCAGCAAAAACCCGGGACAGGGCGAATACGAGCAGTACTTC.

The V call is TRBV27, the J call TRBJ1-1; perhaps TRBD1 as D (6 bases). The CDR3 sequence is 15 residues long. Germline CDR1 reads MNHEY; CDR2 reads SMNVEV (reference sequence). V shed 2 bases and J shed 1 base, with 11 bases lying between them. The CDR3 is CASSLLTGSNTEAFF. CDR3 DNA: TGTGCCAGCAGTTTACTCACAGGGTCGAACACTGAAGCTTTCTTT.

The V call is TRBV29-1, the J call TRBJ2-7; 12 bases agree with TRBD2. Germline V CDR1 and CDR2: SQVTM, ANQGSEA. The CDR3 spans 16 residues. With 0 bases clipped from V and 5 bases from J, the junction kept 8 bases outside the gene matches. In nucleotides, the CDR3 is TGCAGCGTTGAAGATCGACTAGCGGGAGTAAGCGACGAGCAGTACTTC. It specifies CSVEDRLAGVSDEQYF.

This chain links TRBV5-6 with TRBJ1-6, with 9 nucleotides matching TRBD1. CDR3 length: 14 amino acids. Germline V gives CDR1 SGHDT, CDR2 YYEEEE. V was clipped by 3 bases and J by 10 bases; unmatched bases: 5. For the CDR3, the DNA is TGTGCCAGCAGCTGGGGACAGGGTGGGTCACCCCTCCACTTT. Encoded protein: CASSWGQGGSPLHF. Full variable domain (remainder filled in from reference TRBV5-6 and TRBJ1-6): DAGVTQSPTHLIKTRGQQVTLRCSPKSGHDTVSWYQQALGQGPQFIFQYYEEEERQRGNFPDRFSGHQFPNYSSELNVNALLLGDSALYLCASSWGQGGSPLHFGNGTRLTVT.

V is TRBV5-4 and J is TRBJ1-4; 11 bases match TRBD1. Losses at the gene ends were 4 bases for V and 3 bases for J; bases not matched to a gene: 11. In germline, CDR1 is SGHNT, CDR2 YYREEE (reference sequence). CDR3 length: 18 residues. This chain's CDR3 is CASSRKSGQGVANEKLFF. CDR3 nucleotides: TGTGCCAGCAGCCGCAAGTCGGGACAGGGGGTGGCTAATGAAAAACTGTTTTTT.

The V gene is TRBV12-5, the J gene TRBJ2-1; 12 bases align to TRBD1. V dropped 1 base and J dropped 8; count of bases not matched to a gene: 9. Germline CDR1 LGHNT, CDR2 FRNRAP. The CDR3 has 17 residues. The CDR3: CASGLGYGTGGADEQFF. CDR3 DNA: TGTGCTAGTGGTTTGGGATACGGGACAGGGGGCGCCGATGAGCAGTTCTTC.

The rearrangement joins TRBV29-1 to TRBJ1-2; D is possibly TRBD1 (6 bases). Germline V gene sequence: CDR1 SQVTM, CDR2 ANQGSEA. This CDR3 region has 14 residues. Trimming took off 6 bases at V and 0 bases at J, with 14 bases between the two ends. The CDR3 sequence is CSVAGTPPNYGYTF. CDR3 bases: TGCAGCGTGGCCGGGACACCGCCTAACTATGGCTACACCTTC.

This clone occurred once. The chain couples TRBV28 to TRBJ1-5; 7 nucleotides line up with TRBD1. V dropped 2 bases and J dropped 11; count of bases not matched to a gene: 9. Germline V gene data show CDR1 as MDHEN and CDR2 as SYDVKM. The CDR3 loop spans 14 amino acids. The CDR3 loop is CASSLPTGAPSQHF. The CDR3 DNA sequence: TGTGCCAGCAGTTTACCTACAGGGGCCCCATCCCAGCATTTT.

The chain employs TRBV27 and TRBJ1-5; TRBD1 matches at 10 bases. Trimming cost V 9 bases and J 2 bases; bases outside gene matches: 10. The germline CDR1 and CDR2 sequences are MNHEY and SMNVEV (reference sequence). The CDR3 consists of 16 residues. CDR3 sequence (DNA): TGTGCCAGTGGGGACCCCGGGACAGGGGGCAATCAGCCCCAGCATTTT. As protein: CASGDPGTGGNQPQHF.